This T cell receptor beta chain was obtained from a study of blood T cell repertoires in COVID-19. The authors' processing: Cell counts per sample came from amplifying reference gene primers. The protocol was immunoSEQ multiplex PCR, while the TCRdb copy is restricted to in-frame clones and leaves out a portion. V, J and clone size were drawn from that table, and D and trimming were deduced from the DNA. The repertoire holds approximately 80,000 clones, roughly 85% seen once, with around a tenth in the top ten. This clone showed up just a few times. This CDR3 comprises 14 residues. J was trimmed by 5 bases and V by 0 bases; bases with no gene match: 5. Germline CDR1 and CDR2: SGHDT and YYEEEE.

The TCR was taken from a man aged 50-60 years with COVID-19, enrolled during active disease. The source material was peripheral blood. The genes are TRBV5-6 and TRBJ2-7, with 7 bases identical to TRBD2. DNA of the CDR3: TGTGCCAGCAGCTTGGGACTAGCTATCGACGAGCAGTACTTC. Amino acids: CASSLGLAIDEQYF.